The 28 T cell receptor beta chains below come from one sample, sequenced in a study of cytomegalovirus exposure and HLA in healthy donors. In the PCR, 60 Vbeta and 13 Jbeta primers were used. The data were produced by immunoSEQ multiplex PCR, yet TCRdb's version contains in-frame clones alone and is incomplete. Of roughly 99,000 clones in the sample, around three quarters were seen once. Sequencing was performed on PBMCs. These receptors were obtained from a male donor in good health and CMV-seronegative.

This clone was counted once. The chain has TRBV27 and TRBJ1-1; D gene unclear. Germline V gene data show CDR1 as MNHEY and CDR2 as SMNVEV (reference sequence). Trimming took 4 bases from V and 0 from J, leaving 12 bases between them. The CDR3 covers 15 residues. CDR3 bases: TGTGCCAGCAGTTCCAATCAGGTCCTGAACACTGAAGCTTTCTTT. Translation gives CASSSNQVLNTEAFF.

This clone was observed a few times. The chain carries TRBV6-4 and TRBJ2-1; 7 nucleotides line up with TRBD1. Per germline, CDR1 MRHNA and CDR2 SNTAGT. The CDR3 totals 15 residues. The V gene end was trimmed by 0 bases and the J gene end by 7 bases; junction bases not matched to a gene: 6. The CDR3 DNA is TGTGCCAGCAGTGACTCCTACAGGGGACGAAATGAGCAGTTCTTC. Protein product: CASSDSYRGRNEQFF.

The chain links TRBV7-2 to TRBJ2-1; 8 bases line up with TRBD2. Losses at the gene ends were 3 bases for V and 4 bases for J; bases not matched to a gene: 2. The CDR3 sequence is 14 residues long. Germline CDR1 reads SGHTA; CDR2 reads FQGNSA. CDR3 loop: CASSLRGEYNEQFF. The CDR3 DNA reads TGTGCCAGCAGCTTGCGGGGGGAGTACAATGAGCAGTTCTTC.

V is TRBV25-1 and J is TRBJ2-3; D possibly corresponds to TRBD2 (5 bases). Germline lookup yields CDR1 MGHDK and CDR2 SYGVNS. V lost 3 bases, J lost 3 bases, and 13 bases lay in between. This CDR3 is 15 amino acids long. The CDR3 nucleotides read TGTGCCAGCAGTGACCCCCGACTAAGAACAGATACGCAGTATTTT. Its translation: CASSDPRLRTDTQYF. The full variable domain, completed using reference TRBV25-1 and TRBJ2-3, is EADIYQTPRYLVIGTGKKITLECSQTMGHDKMYWYQQDPGMELHLIHYSYGVNSTEKGDLSSESTVSRIRTEHFPLTLESARPSHTSQYLCASSDPRLRTDTQYFGPGTRLTVL.

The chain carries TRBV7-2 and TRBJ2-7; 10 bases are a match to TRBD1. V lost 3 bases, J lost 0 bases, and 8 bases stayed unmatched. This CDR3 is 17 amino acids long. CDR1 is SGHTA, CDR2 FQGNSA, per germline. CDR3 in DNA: TGTGCCAGCAGCTTCCTTCGGGGGACAGGGGACTCCTACGAGCAGTACTTC. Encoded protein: CASSFLRGTGDSYEQYF.

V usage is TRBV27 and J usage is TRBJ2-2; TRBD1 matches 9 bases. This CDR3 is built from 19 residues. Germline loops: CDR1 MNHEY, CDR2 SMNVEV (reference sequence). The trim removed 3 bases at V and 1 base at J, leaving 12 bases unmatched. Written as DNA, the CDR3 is TGTGCCAGCAGTTTTTCGGACAGGGGCGGCTATGTGAACACCGGGGAGCTGTTTTTT. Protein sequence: CASSFSDRGGYVNTGELFF.

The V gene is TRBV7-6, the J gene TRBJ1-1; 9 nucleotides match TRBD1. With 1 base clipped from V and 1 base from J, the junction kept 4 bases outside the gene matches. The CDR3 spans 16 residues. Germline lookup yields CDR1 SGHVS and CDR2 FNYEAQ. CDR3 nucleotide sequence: TGTGCCAGCAGCTTAGTCGGGACAGGGAAGAACACTGAAGCTTTCTTT. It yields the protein CASSLVGTGKNTEAFF.

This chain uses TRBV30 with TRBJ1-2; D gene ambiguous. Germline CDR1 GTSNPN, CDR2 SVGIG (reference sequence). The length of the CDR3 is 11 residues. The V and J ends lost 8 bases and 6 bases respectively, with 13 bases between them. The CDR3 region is CAGDEANGYTF. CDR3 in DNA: TGTGCCGGAGACGAGGCCAATGGCTACACCTTC.

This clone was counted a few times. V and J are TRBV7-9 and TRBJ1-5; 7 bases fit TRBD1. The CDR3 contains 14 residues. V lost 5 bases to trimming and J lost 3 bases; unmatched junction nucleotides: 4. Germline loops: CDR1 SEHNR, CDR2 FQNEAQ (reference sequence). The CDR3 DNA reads TGTGCCAGCAGCCACAGGGGCTCCAATCAGCCCCAGCATTTT. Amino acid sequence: CASSHRGSNQPQHF.

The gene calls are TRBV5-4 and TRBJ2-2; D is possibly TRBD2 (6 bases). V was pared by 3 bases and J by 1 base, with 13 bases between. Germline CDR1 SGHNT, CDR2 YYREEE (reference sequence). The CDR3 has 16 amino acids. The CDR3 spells CASSSRDSLNTGELFF. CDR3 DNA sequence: TGTGCCAGCAGCTCCCGGGACTCATTGAACACCGGGGAGCTGTTTTTT.

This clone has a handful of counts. In DNA, the CDR3 is TGCGCCAGCAGCCAAGAGAGTCCCAGTCGGGGGGCTTTCTTT. Protein product: CASSQESPSRGAFF. V gene TRBV4-1 combines with J gene TRBJ1-1; tentative D call: TRBD1 (5 bases). V was trimmed by 0 bases and J by 11 bases, leaving 16 bases between them. This CDR3 is 14 amino acids long. The germline CDR1 and CDR2 sequences are MGHRA and YSYEKL.

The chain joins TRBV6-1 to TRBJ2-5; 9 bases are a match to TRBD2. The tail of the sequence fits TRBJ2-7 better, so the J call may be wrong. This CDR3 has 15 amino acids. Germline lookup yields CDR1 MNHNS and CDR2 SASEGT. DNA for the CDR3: TGTGCCAGCAGTGAAATGGCGGGAGGGCCCTACGAGCAGTACTTC. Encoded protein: CASSEMAGGPYEQYF.

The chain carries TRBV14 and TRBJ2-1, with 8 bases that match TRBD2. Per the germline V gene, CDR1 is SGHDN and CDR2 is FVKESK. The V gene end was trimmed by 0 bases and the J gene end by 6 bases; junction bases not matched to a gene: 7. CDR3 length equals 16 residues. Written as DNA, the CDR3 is TGTGCCAGCAGCCAAGACGGCACTAGCGGACTCAATGAGCAGTTCTTC. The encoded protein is CASSQDGTSGLNEQFF.

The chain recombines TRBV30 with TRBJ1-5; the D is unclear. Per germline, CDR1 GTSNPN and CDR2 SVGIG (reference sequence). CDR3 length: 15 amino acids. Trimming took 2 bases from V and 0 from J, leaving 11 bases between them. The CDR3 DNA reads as TGTGCCTGGAGTAGGAGGGCTAATAGCAATCAGCCCCAGCATTTT. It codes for CAWSRRANSNQPQHF.

CDR3 sequence (DNA): TGTGCCAGCAGCTTAACGGGGAGTGGTGAGACCCAGTACTTC. Residues: CASSLTGSGETQYF. The chain links TRBV7-3 to TRBJ2-5; D may be TRBD2 (5 bases). CDR1 SGHTA and CDR2 FQGTGA come from the germline V gene. V was pared by 0 bases and J by 5 bases, with 10 bases between. CDR3 size: 14 residues.

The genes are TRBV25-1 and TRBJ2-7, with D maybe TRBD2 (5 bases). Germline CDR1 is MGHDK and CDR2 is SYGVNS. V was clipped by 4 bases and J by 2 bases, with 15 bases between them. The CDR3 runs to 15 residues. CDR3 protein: CASSGSSGFAYEQYF. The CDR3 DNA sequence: TGTGCCAGCAGTGGATCGTCGGGGTTTGCCTACGAGCAGTACTTC.

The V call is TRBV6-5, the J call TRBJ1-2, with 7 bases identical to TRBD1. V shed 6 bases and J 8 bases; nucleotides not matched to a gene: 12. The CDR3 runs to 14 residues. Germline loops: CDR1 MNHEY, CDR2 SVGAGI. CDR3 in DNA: TGTGCCAGCAGCCGGAGCGACAGGGTTGGAGGCTACACCTTC. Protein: CASSRSDRVGGYTF.

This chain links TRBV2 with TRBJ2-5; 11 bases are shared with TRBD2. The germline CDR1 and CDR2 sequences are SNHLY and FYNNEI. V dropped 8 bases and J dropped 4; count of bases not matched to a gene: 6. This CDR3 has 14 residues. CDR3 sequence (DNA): TGTGCCAGCCGATCTGGACTAGCGGGAGAGACCCAGTACTTC. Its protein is CASRSGLAGETQYF.

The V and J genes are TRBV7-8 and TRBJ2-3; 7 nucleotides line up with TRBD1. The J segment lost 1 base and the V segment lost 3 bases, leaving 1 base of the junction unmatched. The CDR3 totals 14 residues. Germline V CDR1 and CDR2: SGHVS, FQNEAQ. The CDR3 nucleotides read TGTGCCAGCAGCTTCGGACAGGGCACAGATACGCAGTATTTT. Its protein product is CASSFGQGTDTQYF.

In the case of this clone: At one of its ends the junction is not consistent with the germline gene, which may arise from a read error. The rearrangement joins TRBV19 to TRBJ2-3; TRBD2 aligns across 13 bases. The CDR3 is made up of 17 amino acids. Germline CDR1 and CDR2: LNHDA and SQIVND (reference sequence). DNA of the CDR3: TGTGTCAGTAGTGCGGCCGGACTAGCGGGAGCCACAGATACGCAGTATTTT. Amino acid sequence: CVSSAAGLAGATDTQYF.

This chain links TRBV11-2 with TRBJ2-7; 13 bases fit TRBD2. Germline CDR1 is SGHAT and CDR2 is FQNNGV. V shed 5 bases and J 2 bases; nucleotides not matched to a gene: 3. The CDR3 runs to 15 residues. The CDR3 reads CASSTGLAGTYEQYF. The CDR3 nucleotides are TGTGCCAGCAGCACGGGACTAGCGGGGACCTACGAGCAGTACTTC.

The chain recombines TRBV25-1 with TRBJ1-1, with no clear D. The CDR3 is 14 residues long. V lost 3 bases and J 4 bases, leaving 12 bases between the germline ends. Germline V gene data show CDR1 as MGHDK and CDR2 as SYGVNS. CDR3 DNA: TGTGCCAGCAGTGATATTAGATCGAGCACTGAAGCTTTCTTT. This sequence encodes CASSDIRSSTEAFF.

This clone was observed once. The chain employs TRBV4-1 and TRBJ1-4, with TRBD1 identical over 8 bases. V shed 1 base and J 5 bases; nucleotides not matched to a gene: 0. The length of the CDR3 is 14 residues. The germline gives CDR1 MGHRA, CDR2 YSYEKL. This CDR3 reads CASSQGTGNEKLFF. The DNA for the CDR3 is TGCGCCAGCAGCCAAGGGACAGGGAATGAAAAACTGTTTTTT.

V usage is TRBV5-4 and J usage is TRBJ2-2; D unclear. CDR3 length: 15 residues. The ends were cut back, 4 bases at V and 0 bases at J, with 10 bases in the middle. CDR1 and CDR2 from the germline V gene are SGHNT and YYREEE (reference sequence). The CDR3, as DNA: TGTGCCAGCAGCCCCAGCGTGTCGAACACCGGGGAGCTGTTTTTT. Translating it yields CASSPSVSNTGELFF.

CDR3 nucleotides: TGTGCCAGCAGTGAAGAGGGAGGGCCGTACGAGCAGTACTTC. It is translated as CASSEEGGPYEQYF. The rearrangement uses TRBV2 and TRBJ2-7; 7 bases map to TRBD2. The trim removed 1 base at V and 4 bases at J, leaving 4 bases unmatched. CDR3 length: 14 amino acids. Germline V lookup: CDR1 SNHLY, CDR2 FYNNEI. Variable domain in full (rest from reference TRBV2 and TRBJ2-7): EPEVTQTPSHQVTQMGQEVILRCVPISNHLYFYWYRQILGQKVEFLVSFYNNEISEKSEIFDDQFSVERPDGSNFTLKIRSTKLEDSAMYFCASSEEGGPYEQYFGPGTRLTVT.

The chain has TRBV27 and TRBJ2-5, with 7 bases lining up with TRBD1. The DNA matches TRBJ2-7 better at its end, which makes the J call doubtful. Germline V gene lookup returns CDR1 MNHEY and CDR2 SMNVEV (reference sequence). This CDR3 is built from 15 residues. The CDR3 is CASRVAVTGSYEQYF. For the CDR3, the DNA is TGTGCCAGCAGAGTGGCCGTGACAGGGTCCTACGAGCAGTACTTC.

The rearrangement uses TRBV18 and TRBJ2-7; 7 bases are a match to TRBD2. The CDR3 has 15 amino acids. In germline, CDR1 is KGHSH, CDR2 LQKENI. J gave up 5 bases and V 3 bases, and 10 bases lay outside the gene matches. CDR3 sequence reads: CASSPQGGSGNEQYF. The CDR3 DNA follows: TGTGCCAGCTCACCCCAGGGAGGGAGCGGGAACGAGCAGTACTTC.

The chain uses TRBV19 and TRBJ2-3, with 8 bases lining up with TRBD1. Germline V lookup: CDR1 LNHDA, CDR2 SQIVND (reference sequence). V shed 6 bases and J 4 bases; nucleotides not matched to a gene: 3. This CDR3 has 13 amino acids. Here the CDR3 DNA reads TGTGCCAGTAGACAGGGGGGTCCAGATACGCAGTATTTT. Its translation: CASRQGGPDTQYF. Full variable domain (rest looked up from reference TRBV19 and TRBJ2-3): DGGITQSPKYLFRKEGQNVTLSCEQNLNHDAMYWYRQDPGQGLRLIYYSQIVNDFQKGDIAEGYSVSREKKESFPLTVTSAQKNPTAFYLCASRQGGPDTQYFGPGTRLTVL.